This T cell receptor (beta chain) derives from a study of blood T cells in healthy people across ages. This CDR3 is 17 amino acids long. V was pared by 2 bases and J by 5 bases, with 19 bases between. Germline V gene data show CDR1 as GTSNPN and CDR2 as SVGIG (reference sequence). All donors came from Russia, were Caucasian and healthy, and spanned ages about 6 to 90. Points from the study as a whole: Across the age range, TCR beta diversity per million T cells fell in a roughly linear way.

Primers used in a second PCR of roughly 6 to 11 cycles were a sample-barcoded 5' primer and a J-beta primer mix. Every cDNA molecule carried a tag from a template-switch adaptor bearing 12 random nucleotides. Each CDR3 protein is one row after TCRdb ran MiXCR on the 5' RACE reads. The top ten clones hold approximately 40% of a sample with more than 700,000 distinct CDR3 sequences, approximately 53% of them seen once. In regard to this clonotype: What it recognizes is unknown.

The source is a man older than 75 in good health. The chain couples TRBV30 to TRBJ1-6; TRBD1 is a possible D gene (5 bases). Sample: blood. The DNA of the CDR3 is TGTGCCTGGAGTCGAAGCGGGGCTATCCCACATAATTCACCCCTCCACTTT. As protein: CAWSRSGAIPHNSPLHF. The full variable domain, rest sourced from reference TRBV30 and TRBJ1-6, is SQTIHQWPATLVQPVGSPLSLECTVEGTSNPNLYWYRQAAGRGLQLLFYSVGIGQISSEVPQNLSASRPQDRQFILSSKKLLLSDSGFYLCAWSRSGAIPHNSPLHFGNGTRLTVT.